Here is one T cell receptor beta chain with its context. This specimen comes from a study of patients and donors after allogeneic stem cell transplantation. TCRdb re-called the RT-PCR reads through MiXCR, storing one row per CDR3 protein. The sample carries about a million distinct CDR3 sequences, 15% to 20% recorded once. The sequence was obtained from a human donor who was either an allogeneic HSCT recipient or a stem cell or donor lymphocyte infusion donor (not recorded which). It is not recorded whose cells these are; they may come from a transplant donor. Sequenced: blood, either unsorted or a sorted T cell fraction (not recorded which).

The CDR3 DNA follows: TGTGCCACCAGCGAAGTCAGGGACCCGAGGGAAAAACTGTTTTTT. Its translation: CATSEVRDPREKLFF. The V and J genes are TRBV15 and TRBJ1-4; maybe TRBD1 (5 bases). The V end lost 5 bases, the J end lost 8 bases, and 18 bases lay between the germline ends. The V gene's germline CDR1 is LNHNV and CDR2 YYDKDF (reference sequence). This CDR3 comprises 15 residues.